The rows below give T cell receptor beta chains drawn from one sample of a study of vaccination and CD4 T cells after COVID-19. These receptors have no identified antigens. TCRdb processed the PCR reads anew with MiXCR; each CDR3 protein has one entry. This sample carries about 20,000 distinct CDR3 sequences, roughly 55% of them seen once, and the ten largest clones take 17%. Source: CD4+ T cells from blood, cultured in vitro, taken before SARS-CoV-2 vaccination. The receptor source for this set is a human donor who had recovered from COVID-19. Both conserved end residues are part of each CDR3. The D gene is left open where the match is weak. Size tells how often a clone was seen (once, few, many) or the class of an expanded clone, and some rows leave it out.

V gene: TRBV19
J gene: TRBJ1-1
D gene: NA
clone size: NA
CDR3 DNA: TGTGCCAGTAGTAGAGGGCCTGAAGCTTTCTTT
CDR3 protein: CASSRGPEAFF

V gene: TRBV7-2
J gene: TRBJ1-6
D gene: NA
clone size: NA
CDR3 DNA: TGTGCCAGCAGCCCCCAAAGGGCATATAATTCACCCCTCCACTTT
CDR3 protein: CASSPQRAYNSPLHF

V gene: TRBV15
J gene: TRBJ2-5
D gene: TRBD1
clone size: NA
CDR3 DNA: TGTGCCACCAGCCAAATTACAGGGGGCGACCAAGAGACCCAGTACTTC
CDR3 protein: CATSQITGGDQETQYF

V gene: TRBV20-1
J gene: TRBJ2-1
D gene: TRBD2
clone size: NA
CDR3 DNA: TGCAGTGCTAGCCCCCAAGCGGGGGGGATTCTATACAATGAGCAGTTCTTC
CDR3 protein: CSASPQAGGILYNEQFF

V gene: TRBV7-2
J gene: TRBJ2-7
D gene: TRBD2
clone size: NA
CDR3 DNA: TGTGCCAGCGGCTTGACTAGCGGGAGTCAGTACGAGCAGTACTTC
CDR3 protein: CASGLTSGSQYEQYF

V gene: TRBV27
J gene: TRBJ1-4
D gene: TRBD1
clone size: NA
CDR3 DNA: TGTGCCAGCAGTAAGACAGGGGTCCAGGGTGAAAAACTGTTTTTT
CDR3 protein: CASSKTGVQGEKLFF

V gene: TRBV6-1
J gene: TRBJ2-3
D gene: TRBD2
clone size: NA
CDR3 DNA: TGTGCCAGCAGTGAATGGACTAGCGGGAGTTCTATAGCAGATACGCAGTATTTT
CDR3 protein: CASSEWTSGSSIADTQYF

V gene: TRBV19
J gene: TRBJ2-2
D gene: NA
clone size: NA
CDR3 DNA: TGTGCCAGTAGTATAGATCCCAGGGATCCCGGGGAGCTGTTTTTT
CDR3 protein: CASSIDPRDPGELFF

V gene: TRBV6-2/TRBV6-3
J gene: TRBJ1-6
D gene: NA
clone size: once
CDR3 DNA: TGTGCCAGCAGTTACGGGGTAGGGAATTCACCCCTCCACTTT
CDR3 protein: CASSYGVGNSPLHF

V gene: TRBV20-1
J gene: TRBJ2-5
D gene: TRBD2
clone size: NA
CDR3 DNA: TGCAGTGCTACCCTCCCGGGACTAGCGGCCCACCGGGGGGAGACCCAGTACTTC
CDR3 protein: CSATLPGLAAHRGETQYF

V gene: TRBV7-2
J gene: TRBJ2-5
D gene: TRBD2
clone size: NA
CDR3 DNA: TGTGCCAGCAGCTTAGCGAGGAGCGGGGGTCAAGAGACCCAGTACTTC
CDR3 protein: CASSLARSGGQETQYF

V gene: TRBV20-1
J gene: TRBJ1-6
D gene: NA
clone size: few
CDR3 DNA: TGCAGTGCTAGAATCGTAGAGGCCCATAATTCACCCCTCCACTTT
CDR3 protein: CSARIVEAHNSPLHF

V gene: TRBV20-1
J gene: TRBJ2-1
D gene: TRBD2
clone size: NA
CDR3 DNA: TGCAGTGCTACGGGACTAGCGGGGGGGCGAGAGCAGTTCTTC
CDR3 protein: CSATGLAGGREQFF

V gene: TRBV29-1
J gene: TRBJ1-1
D gene: NA
clone size: NA
CDR3 DNA: TGCAGCGTTCGGGACGGAAACACTGAAGCTTTCTTT
CDR3 protein: CSVRDGNTEAFF

V gene: TRBV24-1
J gene: TRBJ2-2
D gene: NA
clone size: NA
CDR3 DNA: TGTGCCACCAGTGCCGGGACCGGGGAGCTGTTTTTT
CDR3 protein: CATSAGTGELFF

V gene: TRBV7-2
J gene: TRBJ1-1
D gene: NA
clone size: NA
CDR3 DNA: TGTGCCAGCAGCTTAGGGCTAGGTGAAGCTTTCTTT
CDR3 protein: CASSLGLGEAFF

V gene: TRBV20-1
J gene: TRBJ2-3
D gene: TRBD2
clone size: NA
CDR3 DNA: TGCAGTGCTTGGTTAGGAGCTAGCGGGGGGGCCTATTCATCAGATACGCAGTATTTT
CDR3 protein: CSAWLGASGGAYSSDTQYF

V gene: TRBV21-1
J gene: TRBJ2-3
D gene: NA
clone size: NA
CDR3 DNA: TGTGCCAGCAGCAAAGTGGGACTAGAGGCAGATACGCAGTATTTT
CDR3 protein: CASSKVGLEADTQYF

V gene: TRBV6-1
J gene: TRBJ1-2
D gene: TRBD1
clone size: NA
CDR3 DNA: TGTGCCAGCAGTAACCCCACAGGGGGCCACTATGGCTACACCTTC
CDR3 protein: CASSNPTGGHYGYTF

V gene: TRBV7-2
J gene: TRBJ1-5
D gene: TRBD1
clone size: NA
CDR3 DNA: TGTGCCAGCAGCTTAATAGGACAGGGTAGCAATCAGCCCCAGCATTTT
CDR3 protein: CASSLIGQGSNQPQHF

V gene: TRBV7-6
J gene: TRBJ1-6
D gene: NA
clone size: NA
CDR3 DNA: TGTGCCAGCAGCTTAGCGCCGACAGCCAATTCACCCCTCCACTTT
CDR3 protein: CASSLAPTANSPLHF

V gene: TRBV11-3
J gene: TRBJ1-3
D gene: NA
clone size: few
CDR3 DNA: TGTGCCAGCAGCTTCGGGACAGGAAACACCATATATTTT
CDR3 protein: CASSFGTGNTIYF

V gene: TRBV30
J gene: TRBJ2-6
D gene: NA
clone size: once
CDR3 DNA: TGTGCCTGGAGGGCCCCGGGGGGGGCCAACGTCCTGACTTTC
CDR3 protein: CAWRAPGGANVLTF

V gene: TRBV20-1
J gene: TRBJ2-7
D gene: TRBD1
clone size: NA
CDR3 DNA: TGCAGTGCCCTACGGACAGGGGGAAAATACGAGCAGTACTTC
CDR3 protein: CSALRTGGKYEQYF

V gene: TRBV7-9
J gene: TRBJ1-1
D gene: TRBD1
clone size: NA
CDR3 DNA: TGTGCCAGCAGCCTTCAGGGGGCCGGGAACACTGAAGCTTTCTTT
CDR3 protein: CASSLQGAGNTEAFF